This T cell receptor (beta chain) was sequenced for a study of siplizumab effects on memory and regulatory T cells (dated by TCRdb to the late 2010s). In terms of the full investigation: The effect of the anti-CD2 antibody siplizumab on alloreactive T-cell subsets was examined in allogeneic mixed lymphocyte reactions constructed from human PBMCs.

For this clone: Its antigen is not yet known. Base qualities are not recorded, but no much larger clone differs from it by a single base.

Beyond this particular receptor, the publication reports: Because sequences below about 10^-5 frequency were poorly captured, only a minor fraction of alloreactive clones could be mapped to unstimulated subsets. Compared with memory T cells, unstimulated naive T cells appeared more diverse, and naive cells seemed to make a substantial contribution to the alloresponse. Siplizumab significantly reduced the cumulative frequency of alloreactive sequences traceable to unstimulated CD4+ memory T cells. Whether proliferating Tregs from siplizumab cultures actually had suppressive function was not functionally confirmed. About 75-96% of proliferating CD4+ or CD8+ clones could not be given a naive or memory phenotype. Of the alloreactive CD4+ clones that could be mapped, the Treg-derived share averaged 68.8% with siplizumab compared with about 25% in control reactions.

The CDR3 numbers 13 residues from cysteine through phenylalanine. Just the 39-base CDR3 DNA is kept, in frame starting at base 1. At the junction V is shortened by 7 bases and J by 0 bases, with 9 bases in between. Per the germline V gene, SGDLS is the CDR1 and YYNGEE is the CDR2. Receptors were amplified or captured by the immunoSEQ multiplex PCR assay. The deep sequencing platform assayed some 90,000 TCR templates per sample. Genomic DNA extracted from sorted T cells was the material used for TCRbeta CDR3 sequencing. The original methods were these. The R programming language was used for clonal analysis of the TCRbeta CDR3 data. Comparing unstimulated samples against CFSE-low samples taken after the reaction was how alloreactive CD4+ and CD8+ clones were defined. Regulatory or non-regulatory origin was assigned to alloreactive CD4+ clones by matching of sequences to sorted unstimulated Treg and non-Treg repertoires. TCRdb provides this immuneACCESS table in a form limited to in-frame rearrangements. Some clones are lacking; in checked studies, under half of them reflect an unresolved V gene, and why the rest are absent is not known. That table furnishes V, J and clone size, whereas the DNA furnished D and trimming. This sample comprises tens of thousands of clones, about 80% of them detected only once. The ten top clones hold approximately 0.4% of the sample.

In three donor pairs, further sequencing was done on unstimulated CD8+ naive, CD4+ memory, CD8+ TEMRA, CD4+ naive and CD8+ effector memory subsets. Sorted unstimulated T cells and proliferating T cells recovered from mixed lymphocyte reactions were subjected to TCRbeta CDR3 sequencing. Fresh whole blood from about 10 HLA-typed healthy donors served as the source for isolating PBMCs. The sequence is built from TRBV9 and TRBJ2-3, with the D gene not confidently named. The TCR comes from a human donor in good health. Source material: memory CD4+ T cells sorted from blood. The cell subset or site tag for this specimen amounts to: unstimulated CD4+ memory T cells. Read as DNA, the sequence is TGTGCCAGCTCCACCCCCAGCACAGATACGCAGTATTTT. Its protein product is CASSTPSTDTQYF.